The source of this TCR beta chain is a study of OX40 agonist ivuxolimab in advanced cancers. Study information: Six ivuxolimab dose levels, 0.01 to 10 mg/kg, were given intravenously every 2 weeks.

The CDR3 has 16 residues. Germline V gene data show CDR1 as ENHRY and CDR2 as SYGVKD. After removal of 2 bases from V and 5 bases from J, the junction contained 10 bases not matched to a gene. Comment on this clone: Its antigen remains unknown.

Assay used: immunoSEQ multiplex PCR; TCRdb lists only in-frame clones, some missing. The sample lists about 66,000 clones, approximately 90% seen once, with approximately 0.32% in the top ten. Blood draws occurred at baseline, cycle 4 day 1, and cycle 7 day 1. General study findings and limits: At 0.1 to 3.0 mg/kg and by week 6, CD4+ and CD8+ T cells in the blood had expanded clonally. CD8+ T cells were the subset that, on average, had more expanded clones than CD4+.

The chain carries TRBV10-3 and TRBJ2-5, with 8 nucleotides matching TRBD1. The TCR originated in an adult with an advanced solid tumor such as melanoma, head and neck, liver or kidney cancer. The source material was CD4+ or CD8+ T cells sorted from blood, sampled in a trial of the OX40 agonist ivuxolimab. This CDR3 is CAISERDRKGLETQYF. The CDR3 nucleotides read TGTGCCATCAGTGAGCGGGACAGGAAAGGTTTGGAGACCCAGTACTTC.